Listed here are 23 T cell receptor beta chains from one sample, sequenced in a study of tumour-infiltrating T cells in Burkitt lymphoma. Clones were read by immunoSEQ multiplex PCR, and TCRdb kept only the in-frame ones, dropping some. The sample contains 7,000 or so clones, roughly a sixth of which appear only once. The material sequenced was tumor tissue. The receptors here all came from a human donor with diffuse large B-cell lymphoma.

This clone appeared a few times. The chain recombines TRBV4-1 with TRBJ2-1, with 9 positions matching TRBD1. The CDR3 loop spans 15 amino acids. Trimming took 1 base from V and 6 from J; bases not matched to a gene: 4. CDR1 is MGHRA, CDR2 YSYEKL, per germline. CDR3 DNA sequence: TGCGCCAGCAGCCAAGCCACAGGGGGCAGCAATGAGCAGTTCTTC. The encoded protein is CASSQATGGSNEQFF.

A few counts support this clone. At one boundary the junction diverges from the germline segment, which might be a read error. The rearrangement uses TRBV7-7 and TRBJ2-7; D is ambiguous. Germline CDR1 and CDR2: SSHAT and FNYEAQ (reference sequence). This CDR3 has 13 amino acids. The CDR3 sequence is CASSSGPGYEQYF. The CDR3 bases are TGTGCTAGCAGCTCAGGACCAGGCTACGAGCAGTACTTC.

The table lists this clone with a few counts. V usage is TRBV11-2 and J usage is TRBJ1-2, with D perhaps matching TRBD1 (6 bases). The V end was cut by 3 bases, the J end by 4 bases, with 15 bases between. The length of the CDR3 is 15 residues. Per the germline V gene, CDR1 is SGHAT and CDR2 is FQNNGV. The CDR3 DNA follows: TGTGCCAGCAGCTTCTCGACAGGACCCTTCTATGGCTACACCTTC. Translation: CASSFSTGPFYGYTF. The variable domain in full, with the rest retrieved from reference TRBV11-2 and TRBJ1-2, is EAGVAQSPRYKIIEKRQSVAFWCNPISGHATLYWYQQILGQGPKLLIQFQNNGVVDDSQLPKDRFSAERLKGVDSTLKIQPAKLEDSAVYLCASSFSTGPFYGYTFGSGTRLTVV.

The CDR3 here is CASSSGGGNAEAFF. The CDR3, as DNA: TGTGCCAGCAGTTCAGGGGGAGGTAACGCTGAAGCTTTCTTT. The chain is built from TRBV28 and TRBJ1-1, with 7 bases fitting TRBD1. This CDR3 region has 14 residues. The trim removed 4 bases at V and 6 bases at J, leaving 8 bases unmatched. The germline CDR1 and CDR2 sequences are MDHEN and SYDVKM. The full variable domain, its missing parts supplied by reference TRBV28 and TRBJ1-1, is DVKVTQSSRYLVKRTGEKVFLECVQDMDHENMFWYRQDPGLGLRLIYFSYDVKMKEKGDIPEGYSVSREKKERFSLILESASTNQTSMYLCASSSGGGNAEAFFGQGTRLTVV.

The CDR3 nucleotides are TGTGCCAGTAGGGCCCATGTCGACAGAATCACCGGGGAGCTGTTTTTT. The encoded protein is CASRAHVDRITGELFF. This rearrangement joins TRBV19 to TRBJ2-2; D is possibly TRBD1 (5 bases). The CDR3 runs to 16 residues. Trimming shortened V by 6 bases and J by 4 bases, and 18 bases separated the two germline ends. CDR1 is LNHDA and CDR2 is SQIVND in the germline V gene (reference sequence).

For the CDR3, the DNA is TGCGCCAGCAGCGCCGGCCCGCCGAACACTGAAGCTTTCTTT. This codes for CASSAGPPNTEAFF. The chain has TRBV5-1 and TRBJ1-1; D remains unclear. This CDR3 has 14 amino acids. Trimming took 4 bases from V and 1 from J, leaving 11 bases between them. CDR1 and CDR2 from the germline V gene are SGHRS and YFSETQ.

This clone showed up just a few times. This chain links TRBV9 with TRBJ2-7; 14 bases fit TRBD2. This CDR3 contains 15 residues. Trimming cost V 0 bases and J 7 bases; bases outside gene matches: 3. Looked up from germline, CDR1 is SGDLS and CDR2 is YYNGEE. CDR3 DNA sequence: TGTGCCAGCAGCGTAGAGGGACTAGCGGGAGATGAGCAGTACTTC. Encoded protein: CASSVEGLAGDEQYF.

A word on this clone: Other DNA sequences in this specimen translate into the identical CDR3. V gene TRBV6-5 combines with J gene TRBJ2-3, with 10 positions matching TRBD2. With 0 bases clipped from V and 3 bases from J, the junction kept 0 bases outside the gene matches. This CDR3 is 15 amino acids long. Germline values: CDR1 MNHEY, CDR2 SVGAGI. The CDR3: CASSYSGLATDTQYF. In DNA, the CDR3 is TGTGCCAGCAGTTACTCGGGACTAGCGACAGATACGCAGTATTTT.

In this sample, this clone turned up a few times. V usage is TRBV28 and J usage is TRBJ2-7; 9 bases are shared with TRBD2. J gave up 4 bases and V 6 bases, and 13 bases lay outside the gene matches. The CDR3 is 16 residues long. Looked up from germline, CDR1 is MDHEN and CDR2 is SYDVKM. The CDR3 DNA follows: TGTGCCAGCAGGAACCCGGGGAGCGGGAGGACTTACGAGCAGTACTTC. This translates into CASRNPGSGRTYEQYF.

The chain couples TRBV27 to TRBJ2-3, with D tentatively TRBD2 (6 bases). V was clipped by 4 bases and J by 3 bases, with 14 bases between them. This CDR3 has 15 residues. Per the germline V gene, CDR1 is MNHEY and CDR2 is SMNVEV (reference sequence). The CDR3 nucleotides are TGTGCCAGCAGTTCATGGCGGGATGGGACAGATACGCAGTATTTT. Residues: CASSSWRDGTDTQYF.

This clone came up a few times. The chain has TRBV28 and TRBJ2-7; 10 bases agree with TRBD1. With V trimmed by 4 bases and J by 6 bases, 6 bases remained unmatched. In germline, CDR1 is MDHEN, CDR2 SYDVKM. CDR3 length: 14 residues. The CDR3 spells CASSSWDRGSEQYF. CDR3 DNA sequence: TGTGCCAGCAGTTCATGGGACAGGGGTTCCGAGCAGTACTTC.

The chain combines TRBV19 with TRBJ2-2; D is perhaps TRBD2 (5 bases). The V gene lost 7 bases and the J gene lost 2 bases, with 11 bases spanning the gap. Germline CDR1 LNHDA, CDR2 SQIVND (reference sequence). The CDR3 totals 14 residues. The CDR3 protein is CASTPGLNTGELFF. The CDR3 bases are TGTGCCAGTACCCCCGGACTTAACACCGGGGAGCTGTTTTTT.

This clone showed up just a few times. The chain combines TRBV5-1 with TRBJ2-1; 9 bases map to TRBD1. The CDR3 runs 17 residues. CDR1 and CDR2 (germline): SGHRS, YFSETQ. V was pared by 0 bases and J by 3 bases, with 7 bases of the junction left unmatched. The chain's CDR3 is CASSLGGGTGYYNEQFF. The CDR3 nucleotides are TGCGCCAGCAGCTTGGGGGGCGGGACAGGGTACTACAATGAGCAGTTCTTC.

The V and J genes are TRBV7-9 and TRBJ1-1; the match to TRBD1 covers 8 bases. Germline CDR1 and CDR2: SEHNR and FQNEAQ (reference sequence). The CDR3 is 14 residues long. The junction had 2 bases not matched to a gene; V was cut back by 5 bases and J by 0 bases. This CDR3 is CASSAGGLNTEAFF. The CDR3 DNA reads TGTGCCAGCAGCGCAGGGGGCTTGAACACTGAAGCTTTCTTT.

The genes are TRBV18 and TRBJ2-7; 7 bases are shared with TRBD1. The CDR3 spans 14 residues. Germline V gene data show CDR1 as KGHSH and CDR2 as LQKENI. The trim removed 6 bases at V and 6 bases at J, leaving 11 bases unmatched. The CDR3 bases are TGTGCCAGCTCCCCGGGACAGAGGATGAGCGAGCAGTACTTC. It encodes CASSPGQRMSEQYF.

The rearrangement joins TRBV6-5 to TRBJ2-3, with 7 bases lining up with TRBD1. The CDR3 is 15 amino acids. Germline V CDR1 and CDR2: MNHEY, SVGAGI. After removal of 10 bases from V and 4 bases from J, the junction contained 14 bases not matched to a gene. CDR3 sequence: CANRLTGVMADTQYF. CDR3 nucleotides: TGTGCCAACAGGTTAACAGGGGTGATGGCAGATACGCAGTATTTT.

The V gene is TRBV14, the J gene TRBJ2-1; 11 bases are a match to TRBD2. Germline loops: CDR1 SGHDN, CDR2 FVKESK. The CDR3 is 14 residues long. V lost 5 bases, J lost 5 bases, and 2 bases stayed unmatched. The CDR3 nucleotides read TGTGCCAGCAGCGGACTAGCGGGTCACAATGAGCAGTTCTTC. Its translation: CASSGLAGHNEQFF.

This clone turned up a few times. This rearrangement joins TRBV6-6 to TRBJ2-5; D is perhaps TRBD1 or TRBD2 (5 bases each). This CDR3 spans 16 amino acids. Deletions cut 4 bases from V and 2 bases from J, with 17 bases between. In germline, CDR1 is MNHNY, CDR2 SVGAGI (reference sequence). This CDR3 is CASSSYTGTAQETQYF. The DNA for the CDR3 is TGTGCCAGCAGTTCGTACACCGGGACGGCACAAGAGACCCAGTACTTC.

This rearrangement joins TRBV5-1 to TRBJ2-7; 8 bases agree with TRBD2. This CDR3 comprises 15 residues. The trim removed 0 bases at V and 4 bases at J, leaving 6 bases unmatched. Germline-derived CDR1 and CDR2 are SGHRS and YFSETQ. The CDR3: CASSLGSGSTYEQYF. CDR3 in DNA: TGCGCCAGCAGCTTGGGAAGCGGGAGTACGTACGAGCAGTACTTC.

The V gene is TRBV5-1, the J gene TRBJ2-2; D may be TRBD2 (6 bases). The CDR3 sequence is 15 residues long. Germline-derived CDR1 and CDR2 are SGHRS and YFSETQ. With 0 bases removed from V and 2 bases from J, the gap between germline ends came to 8 bases. In nucleotides, the CDR3 is TGCGCCAGCAGCTTGGGCGGGACTAACACCGGGGAGCTGTTTTTT. Protein: CASSLGGTNTGELFF.

The J gene is TRBJ2-5, the V gene TRBV7-6; tentative D call: TRBD1 (8 bases). Germline lookup yields CDR1 SGHVS and CDR2 FNYEAQ. Trimming took 3 bases from V and 4 from J, leaving 15 bases between them. This CDR3 is 15 amino acids long. CDR3 sequence: CASSLLGGTGETQYF. The CDR3 DNA follows: TGTGCCAGCAGCTTGCTGGGGGGGACAGGAGAGACCCAGTACTTC.

The V gene is TRBV6-5, the J gene TRBJ2-7; tentative D call: TRBD1 (5 bases). V dropped 2 bases and J dropped 2 bases, with 10 bases sitting between them. CDR1 MNHEY and CDR2 SVGAGI come from the germline V gene. There are 14 residues in the CDR3. CDR3 loop: CASSYGRQTYEQYF. CDR3 DNA: TGTGCCAGCAGTTACGGCCGACAGACCTACGAGCAGTACTTC.

By share of the sample, this clone is medium-sized. V gene TRBV7-2 combines with J gene TRBJ2-1; 14 bases are shared with TRBD2. The CDR3 is 15 amino acids. CDR1 is SGHTA, CDR2 FQGNSA, per germline. V shed 5 bases and J 6 bases; nucleotides not matched to a gene: 3. The CDR3 here is CASSAGLAGGNEQFF. The DNA of the CDR3 is TGTGCCAGCAGCGCCGGACTAGCGGGAGGCAATGAGCAGTTCTTC.